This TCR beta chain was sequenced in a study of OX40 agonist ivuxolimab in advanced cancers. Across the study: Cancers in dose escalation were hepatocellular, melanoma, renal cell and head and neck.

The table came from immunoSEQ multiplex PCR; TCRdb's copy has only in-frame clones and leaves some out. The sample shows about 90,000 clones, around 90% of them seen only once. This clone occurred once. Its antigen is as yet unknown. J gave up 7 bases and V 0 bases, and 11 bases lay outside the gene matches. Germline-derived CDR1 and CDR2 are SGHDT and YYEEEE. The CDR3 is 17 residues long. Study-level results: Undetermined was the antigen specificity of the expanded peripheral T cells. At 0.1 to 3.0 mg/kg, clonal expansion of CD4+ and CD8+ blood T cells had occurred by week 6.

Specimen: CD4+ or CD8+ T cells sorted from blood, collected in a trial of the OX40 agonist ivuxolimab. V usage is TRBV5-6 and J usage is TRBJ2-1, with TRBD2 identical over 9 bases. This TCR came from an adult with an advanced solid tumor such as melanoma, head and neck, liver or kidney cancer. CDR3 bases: TGTGCCAGCAGCTTGGCCTCGGATAGCGGGAGATTTAATGAGCAGTTCTTC. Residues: CASSLASDSGRFNEQFF. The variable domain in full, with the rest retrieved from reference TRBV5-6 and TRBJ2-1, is DAGVTQSPTHLIKTRGQQVTLRCSPKSGHDTVSWYQQALGQGPQFIFQYYEEEERQRGNFPDRFSGHQFPNYSSELNVNALLLGDSALYLCASSLASDSGRFNEQFFGPGTRLTVL.